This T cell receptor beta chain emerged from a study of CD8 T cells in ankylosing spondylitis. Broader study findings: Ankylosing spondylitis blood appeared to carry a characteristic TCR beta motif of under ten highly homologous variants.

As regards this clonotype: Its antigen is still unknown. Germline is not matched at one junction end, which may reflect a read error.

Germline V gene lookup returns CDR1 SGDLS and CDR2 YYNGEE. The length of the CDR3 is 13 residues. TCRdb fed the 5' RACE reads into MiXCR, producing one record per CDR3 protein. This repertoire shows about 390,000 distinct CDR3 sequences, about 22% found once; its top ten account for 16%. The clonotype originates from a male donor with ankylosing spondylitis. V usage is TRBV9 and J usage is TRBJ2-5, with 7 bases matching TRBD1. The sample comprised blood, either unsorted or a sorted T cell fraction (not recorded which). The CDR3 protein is CASSVRTGETQCF. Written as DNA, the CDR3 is TGTGCCAGCAGCGTCCGGACAGGAGAGACCCAGTGCTTC.